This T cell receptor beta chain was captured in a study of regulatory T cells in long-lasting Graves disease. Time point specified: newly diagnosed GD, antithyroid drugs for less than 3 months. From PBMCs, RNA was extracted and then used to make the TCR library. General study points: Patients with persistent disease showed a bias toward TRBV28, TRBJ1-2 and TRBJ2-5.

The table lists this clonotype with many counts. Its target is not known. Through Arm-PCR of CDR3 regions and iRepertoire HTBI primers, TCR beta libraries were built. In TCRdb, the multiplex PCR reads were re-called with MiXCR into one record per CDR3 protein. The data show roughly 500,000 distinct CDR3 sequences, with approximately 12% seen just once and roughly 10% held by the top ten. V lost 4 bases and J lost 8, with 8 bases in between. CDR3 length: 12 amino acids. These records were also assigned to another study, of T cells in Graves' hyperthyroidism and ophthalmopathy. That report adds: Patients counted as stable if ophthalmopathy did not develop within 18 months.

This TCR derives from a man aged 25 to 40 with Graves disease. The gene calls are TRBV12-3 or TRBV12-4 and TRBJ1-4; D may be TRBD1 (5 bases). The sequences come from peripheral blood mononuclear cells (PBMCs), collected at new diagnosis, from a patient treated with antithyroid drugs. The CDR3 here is CASSSAGEKLFF. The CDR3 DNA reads TGTGCCAGCAGTTCGGCAGGGGAAAAACTGTTTTTT.